This passage covers 3 T cell receptor beta chains from one sample sequenced in a study of blood T cell repertoires in COVID-19. The method was immunoSEQ multiplex PCR; TCRdb's version includes in-frame clones alone and lacks a portion of them. The sample lists roughly 160,000 clones, approximately 84% occurring once. The sample comprised peripheral blood. These receptors were obtained from a woman of 80 years or more with COVID-19, enrolled during active disease.

The chain employs TRBV3-1 (or the pseudogene TRBV3-2) and TRBJ1-1; the match to TRBD1 covers 8 bases. The V gene's germline CDR1 is LGHDT and CDR2 YNNKEL (reference sequence). The CDR3 extends over 15 amino acids. The ends lost 5 bases at V and 2 bases at J; junction bases unmatched: 7. The CDR3 DNA reads TGTGCCAGCAGCGTCCTGGGACAGGAAAACACTGAAGCTTTCTTT. It is translated as CASSVLGQENTEAFF.

This sequence joins TRBV27 and TRBJ1-2; 9 bases match TRBD1. The junction had 9 bases not matched to a gene; V was cut back by 6 bases and J by 1 base. Germline assignment: CDR1 MNHEY and CDR2 SMNVEV (reference sequence). The CDR3 is made up of 16 amino acids. CDR3 nucleotides: TGTGCCAGCAGGGAACAGGGGGCGCAGAATAACTATGGCTACACCTTC. This translates into CASREQGAQNNYGYTF.

This clone was picked up one time. The DNA for the CDR3 is TGTGCCATCAGTGAGCTAGGTAGGCGCGAGAACACTGAAGCTTTCTTT. Protein sequence: CAISELGRRENTEAFF. The chain combines TRBV10-3 with TRBJ1-1, with D uncertain. Trimming left V 2 bases short and J 1 base short, with 14 bases between. The CDR3 runs to 16 residues. Germline CDR1 reads ENHRY; CDR2 reads SYGVKD.